A single sample gave rise to the 3 T cell receptor beta chains below, sequenced in a study of shared clonotypes between healthy human individuals. Profiling relied on immunoSEQ multiplex PCR, and the TCRdb table lists in-frame clones only, not all of them. Of about 470,000 clones in the sample, around 75% were seen once. Specimen: PBMCs. These receptors were collected from a woman aged 40 to 50 in good health. Some clones in this sample may be carry-over from other donors' samples.

Written as DNA, the CDR3 is TGTGCCAGCAGTAGGGACAGGGACACCGGGGAGCTGTTTTTT. Protein sequence: CASSRDRDTGELFF. The J gene is TRBJ2-2, the V gene TRBV6-1; TRBD1 matches 9 bases. The CDR3 contains 14 residues. Trimming took 5 bases from V and 3 from J; bases not matched to a gene: 1. Germline lookup yields CDR1 MNHNS and CDR2 SASEGT.

Comments on this clone: One end of the junction is discordant with germline, which a read error may explain. The chain links TRBV5-4 to TRBJ2-6; D gene ambiguous. The CDR3 is 16 amino acids. CDR1 and CDR2 from the germline V gene are SGHNT and YYREEE (reference sequence). The CDR3 DNA reads TGCGCCAGCAGCCAAGAAATGAGCTCTGGGGCCAACGTCCTGACTTTC. Encoded protein: CASSQEMSSGANVLTF.

The chain employs TRBV27 and TRBJ2-7; no definite D call. Germline lookup yields CDR1 MNHEY and CDR2 SMNVEV (reference sequence). The CDR3 runs to 13 residues. V lost 1 base, J lost 0 bases, and 4 bases lay in between. CDR3 protein: CASSLYGSYEQYF. In DNA, the CDR3 is TGTGCCAGCAGTTTATACGGCTCCTACGAGCAGTACTTC.